This passage covers 17 T cell receptor beta chains from one sample sequenced in a study of cytomegalovirus exposure and HLA in healthy donors (dated by TCRdb to the late 2010s). Receptor amplification or capture employed the immunoSEQ multiplex PCR assay. A mixture of 60 forward primers for TCR Vbeta segments and 13 reverse primers for TCR Jbeta segments was used in the multiplex PCR. TCRdb took over this immuneACCESS table, retaining in-frame rearrangements with V and J assigned. Such tables are incomplete; in checked studies, under half of the missing clones stem from an unresolved V gene, and the remainder is unexplained. Across this sample there are 150,000 to 180,000 clones, with approximately 81% seen only once. 1.3% to 1.5% of the sample rests with the top ten. The sample comprised PBMCs. The receptors shown here come from a young man in good health and CMV-seronegative.

J is TRBJ2-1 and V is TRBV6-5, with 11 bases that match TRBD2. From germline, CDR1 is MNHEY and CDR2 SVGAGI. The V segment lost 4 bases and the J segment 5 bases; nucleotides outside the gene matches: 7. There are 16 residues in the CDR3. Here the CDR3 reads CASSSPRLAGHNEQFF. CDR3 coding DNA: TGTGCCAGCAGTTCCCCCCGACTAGCGGGGCACAATGAGCAGTTCTTC.

The V gene is TRBV30, the J gene TRBJ2-1, with D possibly TRBD1 on 6 matching bases. Between the trimmed V and J ends, which lost 6 bases and 2 bases, there was a span of 14 bases. The CDR3 totals 14 residues. The germline V gene encodes CDR1 GTSNPN and CDR2 SVGIG (reference sequence). The CDR3 loop is CACSMTGPYNEQFF. The CDR3 DNA reads as TGTGCCTGCAGCATGACAGGACCCTACAATGAGCAGTTCTTC.

This clone was seen more than once but under ten times. The gene calls are TRBV10-3 and TRBJ2-1, with a weak D call TRBD1 (7 bases). The CDR3 has 13 residues. V lost 1 base and J 10 bases, leaving 11 bases between the germline ends. Germline values: CDR1 ENHRY, CDR2 SYGVKD. Here the CDR3 DNA reads TGTGCCATCAGTGAGTTCCAGGGGGGAGAGCAGTTCTTC. Amino acids: CAISEFQGGEQFF.

The rearrangement links TRBV10-2 to TRBJ1-2; D gene ambiguous. CDR3 length: 13 residues. Germline-derived CDR1 and CDR2 are WSHSY and SAAADI. Trimming shortened V by 0 bases and J by 8 bases, and 10 bases separated the two germline ends. This CDR3 reads CASSESIRQGYTF. The CDR3 nucleotides are TGCGCCAGCAGTGAGTCGATTCGACAAGGCTACACCTTC.

This clone was counted once. This chain connects TRBV6-1 to TRBJ1-2; TRBD1 matches 7 bases. Germline CDR1 and CDR2: MNHNS and SASEGT. The CDR3 covers 13 residues. The trim removed 6 bases at V and 3 bases at J, leaving 4 bases unmatched. CDR3 sequence (DNA): TGTGCCAGCAGGACCGGGACAGACTATGGCTACACCTTC. Its translation: CASRTGTDYGYTF.

This clone was seen only a few times. The CDR3 DNA reads as TGTGCCAGTAGAACAGGGAGCTCTGGGGCCAACGTCCTGACTTTC. As protein: CASRTGSSGANVLTF. The chain employs TRBV19 and TRBJ2-6, with D possibly TRBD1 on 6 matching bases. This CDR3 has 15 amino acids. The germline gives CDR1 LNHDA, CDR2 SQIVND (reference sequence). V was clipped by 6 bases and J by 0 bases, with 9 bases between them.

The chain is built from TRBV2 and TRBJ1-2, with TRBD1 matching over 7 bases. The V gene end was trimmed by 5 bases and the J gene end by 2 bases; junction bases not matched to a gene: 8. Germline CDR1 SNHLY, CDR2 FYNNEI. The CDR3 has 15 amino acids. Written as DNA, the CDR3 is TGTGCCAGCAGTCCCCAGGGGGTGGGGAACTATGGCTACACCTTC. It encodes CASSPQGVGNYGYTF. The full variable domain, its missing parts supplied by reference TRBV2 and TRBJ1-2, is EPEVTQTPSHQVTQMGQEVILRCVPISNHLYFYWYRQILGQKVEFLVSFYNNEISEKSEIFDDQFSVERPDGSNFTLKIRSTKLEDSAMYFCASSPQGVGNYGYTFGSGTRLTVV.

Remarks on this clone: Its ends do not fully match the called genes, so a read error is possible. The chain uses TRBV27 and TRBJ2-1; TRBD2 matches 13 bases. The CDR3 consists of 17 residues. CDR1 and CDR2 (germline): MNHEY, SMNVEV (reference sequence). The CDR3: CASSNRTSGSSYNEQFF. The CDR3 nucleotides are TGTGCCAGCAGTAACCGGACTAGCGGGAGTTCCTACAATGAACAGTTCTTC.

This chain links TRBV7-9 with TRBJ1-1, with no clear D. The CDR3 is 14 residues long. The germline V and J ends were trimmed by 3 bases and 1 base, with 9 bases remaining between them. Per germline, CDR1 SEHNR and CDR2 FQNEAQ (reference sequence). The CDR3 region is CASSFWRENTEAFF. Written as DNA, the CDR3 is TGTGCCAGCAGCTTCTGGCGGGAGAACACTGAAGCTTTCTTT.

This clone was seen a few times. The chain employs TRBV5-1 and TRBJ2-3, with 12 nucleotides matching TRBD2. The V segment lost 6 bases and the J segment 1 base; nucleotides outside the gene matches: 3. CDR1 and CDR2 from the germline V gene are SGHRS and YFSETQ. CDR3 length: 15 residues. In nucleotides, the CDR3 is TGCGCCAGCACGCTAGCGGGAGGGGGCACAGATACGCAGTATTTT. Its translation is CASTLAGGGTDTQYF. Looking up the rest from reference TRBV5-1 and TRBJ2-3 gives the full variable domain: KAGVTQTPRYLIKTRGQQVTLSCSPISGHRSVSWYQQTPGQGLQFLFEYFSETQRNKGNFPGRFSGRQFSNSRSEMNVSTLELGDSALYLCASTLAGGGTDTQYFGPGTRLTVL.

This clone appeared once. This chain joins TRBV5-1 and TRBJ2-5; 11 bases agree with TRBD1. CDR1 is SGHRS, CDR2 YFSETQ, per germline. V was clipped by 2 bases and J by 5 bases; unmatched bases: 8. This CDR3 has 16 amino acids. The CDR3 protein is CASSFRRTGGRETQYF. DNA for the CDR3: TGCGCCAGCAGCTTCCGTCGGACAGGGGGCAGGGAGACCCAGTACTTC.

This clone has a handful of counts. V is TRBV30 and J is TRBJ1-1, with D possibly matching TRBD1 (5 bases). Germline V gene sequence: CDR1 GTSNPN, CDR2 SVGIG (reference sequence). This CDR3 spans 13 amino acids. Between the trimmed V and J ends, which lost 5 bases and 5 bases, there was a span of 15 bases. The CDR3 DNA reads as TGTGCCTGGGGCACTCGACCAGGGACTGAAGCTTTCTTT. As protein: CAWGTRPGTEAFF.

V gene TRBV9 combines with J gene TRBJ2-2; unclear D gene. This CDR3 comprises 14 residues. Deletions cut 0 bases from V and 5 bases from J, with 8 bases between. CDR1 is SGDLS, CDR2 YYNGEE, per germline. The CDR3 DNA reads as TGTGCCAGCAGCGTAGTCGTTACTACCGGGGAGCTGTTTTTT. This sequence encodes CASSVVVTTGELFF. The full variable domain, completed using reference TRBV9 and TRBJ2-2, is DSGVTQTPKHLITATGQRVTLRCSPRSGDLSVYWYQQSLDQGLQFLIQYYNGEERAKGNILERFSAQQFPDLHSELNLSSLELGDSALYFCASSVVVTTGELFFGEGSRLTVL.

The chain carries TRBV6-4 and TRBJ2-3; 11 bases are a match to TRBD2. V lost 8 bases, J lost 3 bases, and 4 bases stayed unmatched. The germline gives CDR1 MRHNA, CDR2 SNTAGT. The CDR3 runs to 14 residues. The CDR3 spells CASASGRRTDTQYF. CDR3 DNA sequence: TGTGCCAGCGCTAGCGGGAGGCGGACAGATACGCAGTATTTT.

This chain links TRBV6-5 with TRBJ2-1; TRBD2 matches at 10 bases. CDR3 length: 15 residues. The germline gives CDR1 MNHEY, CDR2 SVGAGI. V shed 2 bases, J shed 6 bases, and the junction held 4 bases outside the gene matches. CDR3 region: CASSYRLAGANEQFF. The CDR3 DNA reads TGTGCCAGCAGTTACCGGCTAGCGGGAGCCAATGAGCAGTTCTTC.

V usage is TRBV10-2 and J usage is TRBJ2-7; 8 bases are shared with TRBD1. Per the germline V gene, CDR1 is WSHSY and CDR2 is SAAADI. The V and J ends lost 3 bases and 5 bases, in that order; junction bases with no gene match: 6. The CDR3 has 14 amino acids. CDR3 nucleotide sequence: TGCGCCAGCAGTGACCCACAGGGGGTCCACGAGCAGTACTTC. Translated: CASSDPQGVHEQYF.

The chain employs TRBV10-1 and TRBJ2-2; tentative D call: TRBD2 (6 bases). V dropped 8 bases and J dropped 1 base, with 8 bases sitting between them. This CDR3 comprises 13 residues. Germline CDR1 WNHNN, CDR2 SYGVQD (reference sequence). The CDR3 spells CASGGENTGELFF. CDR3 sequence (DNA): TGCGCCAGCGGAGGGGAGAACACCGGGGAGCTGTTTTTT.